Below, one T cell receptor (beta chain) is given with its context. Its cognate antigen is unknown. The data originate from a study of T cell responses to AZD1222 COVID-19 vaccine. Study-level background: Combined were second doses at about 4 or about 12 weeks. Study-level points and caveats: Vaccine-associated CD4 TCRs spanned spike, dominant at 160-218 and 743-854. Donors were mostly white British, more females; clonal diversity possibly underestimated.

Repertoires were generated with immunoSEQ multiplex PCR, while TCRdb's copy carries only in-frame clones and drops some. The sample includes tens of thousands of clones, roughly 91% of them seen just once. The sequence was obtained from an adult in good health. The source material was peripheral blood, sampled on day 0 of AZD1222 vaccination.

The CDR3: CASSSTGFNQPQHF. The CDR3 DNA is TGTGCCAGCAGCTCGACAGGATTCAATCAGCCCCAGCATTTT. The rearrangement uses TRBV7-2 and TRBJ1-5, with a possible D match to TRBD1 (6 bases). The CDR3 runs to 14 residues. Germline CDR1 SGHTA, CDR2 FQGNSA. Trimming cost V 4 bases and J 3 bases, with 10 bases left between them.